Listed here are 27 T cell receptor beta chains from one sample, sequenced in a study of T cells expressing NK-cell markers (dated by TCRdb to 2019 to 2021). Preparation of the library involved 5' RACE. Sequencing was carried out with an Illumina HiSeq 2000. TCRdb reprocessed the sequencing reads and holds a single record per CDR3 protein sequence, with no DNA. For this sample, the table gives a few hundred thousand distinct CDR3 sequences. The ten largest clones represent about 5.2% of the sample. What was sequenced was blood T cells: a sorted CD56 or NKG2C T cell subset, CD4+ or CD8+ T cells, or bulk PBMC T cells (not recorded which). These receptor sequences come from a man aged 18 to 69 in good health.

The chain combines TRBV12-3 or TRBV12-4 with TRBJ2-6; TCRdb outputs TRBD2, but without DNA this stays unchecked. This CDR3 is 19 amino acids long. The CDR3 here is CASSFPTSGRHSGANVLTF.

The V gene is TRBV6-1, the J gene TRBJ2-3; TCRdb outputs TRBD2, but without DNA this stays unchecked. The CDR3 loop spans 17 amino acids. Germline V gives CDR1 MNHNS, CDR2 SASEGT. This CDR3 is CASSPTPLAGGPSTQYF.

The chain combines TRBV5-1 with TRBJ2-2; TCRdb outputs TRBD1, but without DNA this stays unchecked. Germline V gene sequence: CDR1 SGHRS, CDR2 YFSETQ. CDR3 length: 17 amino acids. CDR3 protein: CASSFASARDNTGELFF.

The chain couples TRBV7-9 to TRBJ2-7; there is no DNA to check the TCRdb D call of TRBD1. Germline V gives CDR1 SEHNR, CDR2 FQNEAQ (reference sequence). This CDR3 spans 15 amino acids. CDR3 sequence: CASSLAWDRASEQYF.

The chain has TRBV6-2 or TRBV6-3 and TRBJ2-5; the TCRdb call, TRBD1, lacks DNA for checking. Germline lookup yields CDR1 MNHEY and CDR2 SVGEGT. The CDR3 is 15 amino acids. This CDR3 is CASSANSGGQETQYF.

V gene TRBV6-1 combines with J gene TRBJ1-1. This CDR3 region has 14 residues. Germline CDR1 and CDR2: MNHNS and SASEGT. The CDR3 is CASSEPGRDTEAFF.

J is TRBJ2-7 and V is TRBV20-1. CDR3 length: 12 amino acids. CDR1 and CDR2 (germline): DFQATT, SNEGSKA (reference sequence). The CDR3 sequence is CSARSQGHEQYF.

The genes are TRBV7-9 and TRBJ2-5; lacking DNA, the TRBD2 call made by TCRdb goes unchecked. Per germline, CDR1 SEHNR and CDR2 FQNEAQ (reference sequence). The CDR3 extends over 15 amino acids. Here the CDR3 reads CASSPTGGVGETQYF. The full variable domain, in which reference TRBV7-9 and TRBJ2-5 provide the parts outside the CDR3, is DTGVSQNPRHKITKRGQNVTFRCDPISEHNRLYWYRQTLGQGPEFLTYFQNEAQLEKSRLLSDRFSAERPKGSFSTLEIQRTEQGDSAMYLCASSPTGGVGETQYFGPGTRLLVL.

The V and J genes are TRBV6-6 and TRBJ1-5. CDR1 MNHNY and CDR2 SVGAGI come from the germline V gene (reference sequence). The CDR3 contains 13 residues. The CDR3 spells CASRGGLFLPQHF.

The V gene is TRBV9, the J gene TRBJ2-1; TCRdb's D call of TRBD1 is untestable without DNA. CDR3 length: 15 amino acids. Germline CDR1 is SGDLS and CDR2 is YYNGEE. The CDR3 here is CASSPRDRSNNEQFF.

V usage is TRBV28 and J usage is TRBJ2-2; there is no DNA to check the TCRdb D call of TRBD1. CDR3 length: 14 amino acids. The germline CDR1 and CDR2 sequences are MDHEN and SYDVKM. CDR3 amino acids: CASGQSDRTGELFF.

This chain links TRBV5-1 with TRBJ2-1; TCRdb's assignment of TRBD2 cannot be checked, as there is no DNA. CDR1 SGHRS and CDR2 YFSETQ come from the germline V gene. This CDR3 spans 16 amino acids. CDR3 residues: CASSRTLAGGRDEQFF.

The rearrangement joins TRBV27 to TRBJ2-2; TCRdb reports TRBD1, a call that lacks DNA to check it against. This CDR3 has 16 amino acids. From germline, CDR1 is MNHEY and CDR2 SMNVEV (reference sequence). The CDR3 spells CASSLAGGRNTGELFF.

The chain employs TRBV12-3 or TRBV12-4 and TRBJ2-6; TCRdb selects TRBD1, and the lack of DNA leaves this call unchecked. CDR3 size: 15 residues. The chain's CDR3 is CASSSRDIGANVLTF.

The rearrangement uses TRBV6-5 and TRBJ2-2; TCRdb returns TRBD1, unconfirmable since there is no DNA. CDR3 size: 16 residues. CDR1 is MNHEY and CDR2 is SVGAGI in the germline V gene. The chain's CDR3 is CASRYGQDTNTGELFF.

V usage is TRBV12-3 or TRBV12-4 and J usage is TRBJ2-5; the D call of TRBD2 rests on TCRdb alone, since no DNA is present to check it. This CDR3 spans 13 amino acids. The CDR3 loop reads CASREVNQETQYF.

V is TRBV6-1 and J is TRBJ2-5; TCRdb designates TRBD2, a call that cannot be tested without DNA. The germline gives CDR1 MNHNS, CDR2 SASEGT. The CDR3 length is 17 residues. CDR3 sequence: CASSRGTSGGLWETQYF.

The V call is TRBV6-5, the J call TRBJ2-7. From germline, CDR1 is MNHEY and CDR2 SVGAGI. This CDR3 comprises 13 residues. CDR3 protein: CASSYGSVYEQYF.

The chain uses TRBV6-5 and TRBJ2-2; TCRdb returns TRBD1, unconfirmable since there is no DNA. This CDR3 region has 16 residues. Germline-derived CDR1 and CDR2 are MNHEY and SVGAGI. CDR3 amino acids: CASSSLGQGATGELFF.

The gene calls are TRBV5-4 and TRBJ2-7; TCRdb names TRBD1, which stays unverified in the absence of DNA. The CDR3 runs to 14 residues. The V gene's germline CDR1 is SGHNT and CDR2 YYREEE (reference sequence). The CDR3 is CASSTQGAPYEQYF.

The rearrangement links TRBV11-1 to TRBJ2-7; TCRdb names TRBD1, which stays unverified in the absence of DNA. CDR3 length equals 15 residues. Germline lookup yields CDR1 SGHAT and CDR2 FQDESV (reference sequence). The CDR3 spells CASSRHRDNSYEQYF.

The J gene is TRBJ1-1, the V gene TRBV30. Looked up from germline, CDR1 is GTSNPN and CDR2 is SVGIG (reference sequence). This CDR3 spans 13 amino acids. The CDR3 spells CAWSVWVGAEAFF.

V and J are TRBV9 and TRBJ2-5; TCRdb's D gene call, TRBD2, goes unchecked for lack of DNA. Germline CDR1 and CDR2: SGDLS and YYNGEE. The CDR3 runs to 15 residues. CDR3 in amino acids: CASSSLAGGRETQYF.

The rearrangement joins TRBV9 to TRBJ1-6; the D gene TCRdb calls, TRBD1, cannot be checked with no DNA. Germline CDR1 and CDR2: SGDLS and YYNGEE. This CDR3 spans 14 amino acids. Here the CDR3 reads CASSGQVENSPLHF. The variable domain in full, with the rest retrieved from reference TRBV9 and TRBJ1-6, is DSGVTQTPKHLITATGQRVTLRCSPRSGDLSVYWYQQSLDQGLQFLIQYYNGEERAKGNILERFSAQQFPDLHSELNLSSLELGDSALYFCASSGQVENSPLHFGNGTRLTVT.

The V and J genes are TRBV20-1 and TRBJ2-1; TCRdb proposes TRBD2, but this gene call is untestable without DNA. CDR1 and CDR2 (germline): DFQATT, SNEGSKA (reference sequence). The CDR3 consists of 16 residues. This CDR3 reads CRAPGLARDSYNEQFF.

V gene TRBV2 combines with J gene TRBJ1-4. Germline assignment: CDR1 SNHLY and CDR2 FYNNEI. The CDR3 loop spans 15 amino acids. The CDR3 reads CASSDGGATNEKLFF.

The genes are TRBV5-1 and TRBJ2-2. Germline assignment: CDR1 SGHRS and CDR2 YFSETQ. This CDR3 region has 15 residues. CDR3 residues: CASSFGRSNTGELFF.